This TCR beta chain was captured in a study of CD8 T cells in ankylosing spondylitis. This CDR3 spans 15 amino acids. After removal of 7 bases from V and 9 bases from J, the junction contained 14 bases not matched to a gene. CDR1 and CDR2 from the germline V gene are MDHEN and SYDVKM. The sample holds a few counts of this clonotype. The antigen is undetermined. In TCRdb, the 5' RACE reads were re-called with MiXCR into one record per CDR3 protein. Of about 700,000 distinct CDR3 sequences listed, under 20% were seen once; the top ten hold about 19%. Findings of the study overall: For ankylosing spondylitis blood, a TCR beta motif of about 8 highly homologous variants appeared characteristic. Clones linked to the disease showed a CD8+ phenotype. They occurred at relatively low frequencies in peripheral blood.

This sequence originates from a male donor with ankylosing spondylitis. The sample comprised blood, either unsorted or a sorted T cell fraction (not recorded which). The chain joins TRBV28 to TRBJ2-1; 8 bases are a match to TRBD2. The CDR3 region is CASIKSGSPAGEQFF. Written as DNA, the CDR3 is TGTGCCAGCATTAAAAGCGGGAGCCCCGCCGGTGAGCAGTTCTTC.